A selection of T cell receptor beta chains follows, all from one sample in a study of CD8 T cells in Susac syndrome. TCRdb passed the immunoSEQ multiplex PCR reads through MiXCR, listing each CDR3 protein once. The repertoire holds about 85,000 distinct CDR3 sequences, with just under 95% as singletons. Sequenced material: CD8+ T cells from PBMCs. The receptors originated from a human donor in good health. CDR3s include the opening cysteine and the closing phenylalanine or tryptophan. The D gene is left open where the match is weak. Only part of the rows carry a size: once, few, many, or a class if the clone is expanded.

abundance	j_gene	v_gene	d_gene	CDR3nt	CDR3aa
once	TRBJ2-7	TRBV9	-	TGTGCCAGCAGCGTAGTACCGGATTTCACCTACGAGCAGTACTTC	CASSVVPDFTYEQYF
-	TRBJ1-1	TRBV13	-	TGTGCCAGCAGCCGAGGACAGAACACTGAAGCTTTCTTT	CASSRGQNTEAFF
-	TRBJ2-1	TRBV20-1	-	TGCAGTGTTCCGGATAGCCCCAATGAGCAGTTCTTC	CSVPDSPNEQFF
few	TRBJ2-1	TRBV6-5	-	TGTGCCAGCAGGTGGAGGAGCTCCTACAATGAGCAGTTCTTC	CASRWRSSYNEQFF
-	TRBJ1-1	TRBV29-1	-	TGCAGCGTTGCGGTCGGGGGGACTGAAGCTTTCTTT	CSVAVGGTEAFF
-	TRBJ1-5	TRBV5-6	-	TGTGCCAGCAGCCCGGGATACTATCAGCCCCAGCATTTT	CASSPGYYQPQHF
-	TRBJ2-3	TRBV6-2/TRBV6-3	TRBD1	TGTGCCAGCAGTTACCGTCCGGGACAGGGGACAGATACGCAGTATTTT	CASSYRPGQGTDTQYF
-	TRBJ1-1	TRBV12-3/TRBV12-4	-	TGTGCCAGCATCCTCACTGAAGCTTTCTTT	CASILTEAFF
-	TRBJ1-1	TRBV29-1	-	TGCAGCGTTGAGTCGGCCAGGGGAGACCCTGAAGCTTTCTTT	CSVESARGDPEAFF
-	TRBJ1-2	TRBV13	-	TGTGCCAGCAGCCCCGCAAGGGGCAGCTACACCTTC	CASSPARGSYTF
-	TRBJ1-1	TRBV7-2	-	TGTGCCAGCAGCTTAAACAGGGTGATTGGGAACACTGAAGCTTTCTTT	CASSLNRVIGNTEAFF
-	TRBJ1-1	TRBV20-1	-	TGCAGTGCTAGAGATCTTATCAGGGAAAAGATTACTGAAGCTTTCTTT	CSARDLIREKITEAFF
-	TRBJ2-5	TRBV6-6	-	TGTGCCAGCAGCCCCAACAGGGTAACGCAAGAGACCCAGTACTTC	CASSPNRVTQETQYF
-	TRBJ2-7	TRBV2	TRBD2	TGTGCCACCCAAGCGGGGGCCACCTACGAGCAGTACTTC	CATQAGATYEQYF
-	TRBJ2-1	TRBV20-1	-	TGCAGTGAAGAGGGAGTCGGCAATGAGCAGTTCTTC	CSEEGVGNEQFF
once	TRBJ2-3	TRBV28	TRBD2	TGTGCCAGCAGCCTACTAGCGGGGGACTCAGATACGCAGTATTTT	CASSLLAGDSDTQYF
once	TRBJ2-3	TRBV20-1	TRBD2	TGCAGTGCTCCGGGACTAGCGGGCACAGATACGCAGTATTTT	CSAPGLAGTDTQYF
-	TRBJ2-7	TRBV7-9	TRBD2	TGTGCCAGCAGCTCACTAGCGGGGGGGCCGTACGAGCAGTACTTC	CASSSLAGGPYEQYF
-	TRBJ1-6	TRBV19	TRBD1	TGTGCCAGTAGTATTGGGACAGGGAATTCACCCCTCCACTTT	CASSIGTGNSPLHF
-	TRBJ1-6	TRBV9	-	TGTGCCAGCACCGCCCCAAACGGCGCCCTCCACTTT	CASTAPNGALHF
-	TRBJ2-3	TRBV6-4	-	TGTGCCAGCAGTGAGCGGGGCACAGATACGCAGTATTTT	CASSERGTDTQYF
-	TRBJ2-5	TRBV6-5	-	TGTGCCAGCAGTTCATTCACAGGGTTACCAGAGACCCAGTACTTC	CASSSFTGLPETQYF
-	TRBJ1-2	TRBV29-1	-	TGCAGCGTTGCCGAAGGGGACCGACCCTATGTCTATGGCTACACCTTC	CSVAEGDRPYVYGYTF
-	TRBJ2-7	TRBV12-3/TRBV12-4	TRBD1	TGTGCCAGCAGTTTCGGGACAGCCTACGAGCAGTACTTC	CASSFGTAYEQYF
-	TRBJ2-1	TRBV5-6	-	TGTGCCAGCAGCCTGGGTCAGGGCAATGAGCAGTTCTTC	CASSLGQGNEQFF
once	TRBJ2-1	TRBV24-1	TRBD2	TGTGCCACCTCGGCACTAGCGGAACACAATGAGCAGTTCTTC	CATSALAEHNEQFF
once	TRBJ2-3	TRBV5-4	TRBD1	TGTGCCAGCAGAGGACAGGGTTCAGATACGCAGTATTTT	CASRGQGSDTQYF
-	TRBJ2-3	TRBV6-4	TRBD2	TGTGCCAGCAGTGACAAGCGGGGGGGCTCAGATACGCAGTATTTT	CASSDKRGGSDTQYF
-	TRBJ2-5	TRBV20-1	TRBD1	TGCAGTGCTAAACAGGGGGGAACCCAAGAGACCCAGTACTTC	CSAKQGGTQETQYF
-	TRBJ1-2	TRBV20-1	-	TGCAGTGTCTTCTTCGCGCCCCCGGGGGCTAACTATGGCTACACCTTC	CSVFFAPPGANYGYTF
-	TRBJ1-1	TRBV4-1	-	TGCGCCAGCAGCCAAGACGCAGGGGCGGTCGACACTGAAGCTTTCTTT	CASSQDAGAVDTEAFF
once	TRBJ1-1	TRBV11-2	-	TGTGCCAGCAGCTTAGTACAGATAACTGAAGCTTTCTTT	CASSLVQITEAFF
-	TRBJ2-3	TRBV19	-	TGTGCCAGTAGTAGTACGGAAGTTCTCACAGATACGCAGTATTTT	CASSSTEVLTDTQYF
-	TRBJ2-7	TRBV4-3	-	TGCGCCAGCAGCCAATCAGGGACCCACGAGCAGTACTTC	CASSQSGTHEQYF
-	TRBJ1-2	TRBV9	-	TGTGCCAGCAGCGTGGGGCAGGACTATGGCTACACCTTC	CASSVGQDYGYTF
once	TRBJ2-7	TRBV27	TRBD1	TGTGCCAGCAGTTATGCCGGGACAGGGGAAGAGCAGTACTTC	CASSYAGTGEEQYF
-	TRBJ1-2	TRBV7-9	-	TGTGCCAGCAGCTTAAGCTCCCGCCAGGGGATATATGGCTACACCTTC	CASSLSSRQGIYGYTF
-	TRBJ2-7	TRBV24-1	-	TGTGCCACTCCCAAACGGGGGAACTACGAGCAGTACTTC	CATPKRGNYEQYF
-	TRBJ2-1	TRBV12-5	-	TGTGCTAGTGGTTTGGTACTGGGGAGGTCCAATGAGCAGTTCTTC	CASGLVLGRSNEQFF
-	TRBJ2-1	TRBV4-1	-	TGCGCCAGCAGCCAAGAGAGCTCCTACAATGAGCAGTTCTTC	CASSQESSYNEQFF
-	TRBJ2-1	TRBV20-1	-	TGCAGTGCTAGGCCACGGGGACTGGCTTACAATGAGCAGTTCTTC	CSARPRGLAYNEQFF
-	TRBJ2-5	TRBV13	TRBD2	TGTGCCAGCAGCTTATACCTAGCGGACCAAGAGACCCAGTACTTC	CASSLYLADQETQYF